These 17 T cell receptor beta chains came from one sample sequenced in a study of cytotoxic CD8 clonotypes in ibrutinib-treated CLL. TCRdb's table, derived via immunoSEQ multiplex PCR, lists solely in-frame clones and lacks some. The top ten hold approximately 6% of the sample, which has approximately 320,000 clones, 67% seen once. Sequencing used PBMCs, obtained after 36 months of ibrutinib treatment. The receptors were gathered from a human donor with chronic lymphocytic leukemia.

The chain uses TRBV15 and TRBJ1-1, with D tentatively TRBD1 (6 bases). This CDR3 contains 13 residues. Germline CDR1 LNHNV, CDR2 YYDKDF (reference sequence). V lost 7 bases, J lost 4 bases, and 13 bases lay in between. The CDR3 sequence is CATMLGGGTEAFF. Here the CDR3 DNA reads TGTGCCACCATGTTGGGAGGGGGCACTGAAGCTTTCTTT.

V and J are TRBV29-1 and TRBJ2-3; D is unresolved. V was clipped by 7 bases and J by 4 bases, with 9 bases between them. This CDR3 contains 11 residues. Germline assignment: CDR1 SQVTM and CDR2 ANQGSEA. CDR3 bases: TGCAGCGGGGCAGAGGCAGATACGCAGTATTTT. As protein: CSGAEADTQYF.

This rearrangement joins TRBV5-4 to TRBJ1-2; D unclear. From germline, CDR1 is SGHNT and CDR2 YYREEE (reference sequence). The CDR3 loop spans 15 amino acids. Trimming removed 0 bases from V and 2 bases from J, with 11 bases in between. The CDR3 reads CASSLEAGRNYGYTF. The CDR3 DNA reads as TGTGCCAGCAGCTTGGAGGCAGGCCGCAACTATGGCTACACCTTC.

This clone showed up just a few times. The J gene is TRBJ1-5, the V gene TRBV2; D is perhaps TRBD1 (5 bases). The ends were cut back, 1 base at V and 3 bases at J, with 7 bases in the middle. Germline loops: CDR1 SNHLY, CDR2 FYNNEI. This CDR3 has 14 residues. CDR3 loop: CASSEVGVNQPQHF. Here the CDR3 DNA reads TGTGCCAGCAGTGAAGTAGGGGTCAATCAGCCCCAGCATTTT. Variable domain in full (rest from reference TRBV2 and TRBJ1-5): EPEVTQTPSHQVTQMGQEVILRCVPISNHLYFYWYRQILGQKVEFLVSFYNNEISEKSEIFDDQFSVERPDGSNFTLKIRSTKLEDSAMYFCASSEVGVNQPQHFGDGTRLSIL.

The chain carries TRBV5-1 and TRBJ2-7; 7 nucleotides match TRBD1. The germline CDR1 and CDR2 sequences are SGHRS and YFSETQ. With V trimmed by 2 bases and J by 4 bases, 3 bases remained unmatched. The CDR3 has 13 amino acids. The CDR3 loop is CASSFVRGYEQYF. In nucleotides, the CDR3 is TGCGCCAGCAGCTTTGTCAGGGGGTACGAGCAGTACTTC.

The chain links TRBV10-3 to TRBJ2-7, with D unclear. V was pared by 8 bases and J by 5 bases, with 16 bases between. CDR1 is ENHRY, CDR2 SYGVKD, per germline. There are 13 residues in the CDR3. CDR3 in amino acids: CAISSGQDDEQYF. DNA of the CDR3: TGTGCCATCTCATCCGGGCAGGACGACGAGCAGTACTTC.

The chain carries TRBV10-3 and TRBJ2-7, with TRBD1 as a possible D gene (6 bases). The V end was cut by 6 bases, the J end by 2 bases, with 11 bases between. CDR3 length equals 13 residues. From germline, CDR1 is ENHRY and CDR2 SYGVKD. This CDR3 reads CAISSGQTYEQYF. DNA of the CDR3: TGTGCCATCAGCTCCGGACAGACCTACGAGCAGTACTTC.

This clone was observed a single time. This chain links TRBV2 with TRBJ1-2, with D possibly TRBD1 on 5 matching bases. The germline CDR1 and CDR2 sequences are SNHLY and FYNNEI. This CDR3 comprises 14 residues. V lost 3 bases and J 4 bases, leaving 12 bases between the germline ends. This CDR3 is CASSDSAGSYGYTF. CDR3 in DNA: TGTGCCAGCAGTGATTCAGCAGGGAGCTATGGCTACACCTTC.

This clone appeared a few times. This chain joins TRBV9 and TRBJ2-5, with 10 bases identical to TRBD2. CDR3 size: 16 residues. Germline V gene lookup returns CDR1 SGDLS and CDR2 YYNGEE. Unmatched junction bases numbered 8, after V lost 4 bases and J lost 2 bases. Here the CDR3 reads CASSSQLAGSQETQYF. DNA of the CDR3: TGTGCCAGCAGCTCCCAACTAGCGGGGTCGCAAGAGACCCAGTACTTC.

About this clone itself: An end of the junction does not agree with germline; a read error may underlie this. This chain joins TRBV9 and TRBJ2-6; no clear D. The germline V gene has CDR1 SGDLS and CDR2 YYNGEE. The CDR3 has 17 residues. CDR3 in amino acids: CASSVDRTISWANVLTF. The DNA of the CDR3 is TGTGCCAGCAGCGTAGACAGAACGATCTCTTGGGCCAACGTCCTGACTTTC. The whole variable domain, remainder taken from reference TRBV9 and TRBJ2-6, is DSGVTQTPKHLITATGQRVTLRCSPRSGDLSVYWYQQSLDQGLQFLIQYYNGEERAKGNILERFSAQQFPDLHSELNLSSLELGDSALYFCASSVDRTISWANVLTFGAGSRLTVL.

A few counts support this clone. This sequence joins TRBV13 and TRBJ2-5; maybe TRBD1 (5 bases). The CDR3 extends over 13 amino acids. V gave up 6 bases and J gave up 5 bases, with 13 bases separating them. CDR1 is PRHDT, CDR2 FYEKMQ, per germline (reference sequence). DNA of the CDR3: TGTGCCAGCAGGCCTAGGGGTTCGGAGACCCAGTACTTC. It yields the protein CASRPRGSETQYF.

The J gene is TRBJ2-3, the V gene TRBV10-3; the match to TRBD1 covers 7 bases. V lost 10 bases, J lost 4 bases, and 8 bases stayed unmatched. Per the germline V gene, CDR1 is ENHRY and CDR2 is SYGVKD. The CDR3 loop spans 13 amino acids. The CDR3 nucleotides read TGTGCCAGCGCCAGGGGGTTGGCAGATACGCAGTATTTT. This translates into CASARGLADTQYF.

This clone was counted a single time. The chain has TRBV27 and TRBJ1-4; no firm D call. The CDR3 loop spans 14 amino acids. The germline V gene has CDR1 MNHEY and CDR2 SMNVEV (reference sequence). Trimming stripped 3 bases from V and 8 bases from J, with 13 bases between. CDR3: CASSFTLREEKLFF. CDR3 nucleotides: TGTGCCAGCAGTTTTACCCTAAGGGAGGAAAAACTGTTTTTT.

The chain couples TRBV28 to TRBJ1-4; D not certain. V lost 7 bases and J 3 bases, leaving 12 bases between the germline ends. Germline V CDR1 and CDR2: MDHEN, SYDVKM. CDR3 length equals 14 residues. DNA for the CDR3: TGTGCCAGCACGGAGAGACGACCTAATGAAAAACTGTTTTTT. Translated: CASTERRPNEKLFF.

The chain joins TRBV7-2 to TRBJ2-7; D may be TRBD2 (6 bases). The CDR3 covers 14 residues. Between the trimmed V and J ends, which lost 3 bases and 2 bases, there was a span of 11 bases. Germline V gene lookup returns CDR1 SGHTA and CDR2 FQGNSA. The CDR3, as DNA: TGTGCCAGCAGCTTCCGGACTAAGGCCTACGAGCAGTACTTC. Its protein product is CASSFRTKAYEQYF.

The rearrangement links TRBV6-5 to TRBJ1-6; TRBD1 matches at 8 bases. J lost 8 bases, V lost 2 bases, and 8 bases had no gene match. The CDR3 loop spans 16 amino acids. Germline CDR1 is MNHEY and CDR2 is SVGAGI. In nucleotides, the CDR3 is TGTGCCAGCAGTTACGGGACGCAGGGGGCTGATTCACCCCTCCACTTT. This codes for CASSYGTQGADSPLHF.

This chain joins TRBV29-1 and TRBJ2-1; possibly TRBD1 or TRBD2 for D (5 bases each). CDR3 size: 15 residues. Germline CDR1 reads SQVTM; CDR2 reads ANQGSEA. V was cut by 0 bases and J by 4 bases, with 13 bases left in between. CDR3 nucleotides: TGCAGCGTTGAAGAGCTGTGGGACCGTTACAATGAGCAGTTCTTC. Protein sequence: CSVEELWDRYNEQFF.